The 10 T cell receptor beta chains below come from one sample, sequenced in a study of T cell changes during pregnancy in multiple sclerosis. Sequenced by immunoSEQ multiplex PCR; TCRdb stores in-frame clones only, minus some. The repertoire consists of 25,000 to 35,000 clones, with around nine tenths occurring once and the leading ten covering 4.5% to 7%. The sample was CD8+ T cells from peripheral blood mononuclear cells, taken before pregnancy. These receptors were taken from a female donor with multiple sclerosis, enrolled in a pregnancy study.

V and J are TRBV13 and TRBJ2-1, with 7 nucleotides matching TRBD2. Germline CDR1 PRHDT, CDR2 FYEKMQ (reference sequence). J lost 4 bases, V lost 5 bases, and 14 bases had no gene match. This CDR3 has 17 amino acids. Here the CDR3 reads CASSPSRGGSGYNEQFF. The CDR3 nucleotides read TGTGCCAGCAGCCCCTCCCGCGGCGGTAGCGGGTACAATGAGCAGTTCTTC.

DNA for the CDR3: TGTGCCAGCAGGGGCTACGAGGAGACCCAGTACTTC. Amino acid sequence: CASRGYEETQYF. The chain employs TRBV7-9 and TRBJ2-5; D not resolved. CDR3 size: 12 residues. V gave up 6 bases and J gave up 5 bases, with 10 bases separating them. CDR1 and CDR2 from the germline V gene are SEHNR and FQNEAQ (reference sequence).

The chain combines TRBV29-1 with TRBJ2-1; weak D call: TRBD1 (6 bases). The V gene's germline CDR1 is SQVTM and CDR2 ANQGSEA. This CDR3 spans 13 amino acids. V lost 4 bases and J lost 1, with 8 bases in between. The CDR3 DNA is TGCAGCGTTGGGACAGATTCCTACAATGAGCAGTTCTTC. Translation gives CSVGTDSYNEQFF.

The CDR3 DNA sequence: TGTGCCATCAGTGAGTCACAGGGCACTGGAAACACCATATATTTT. This gives the protein CAISESQGTGNTIYF. V and J are TRBV10-3 and TRBJ1-3, with D possibly being TRBD1 (6 bases). This CDR3 contains 15 residues. V dropped 0 bases and J dropped 2 bases, with 8 bases sitting between them. In germline, CDR1 is ENHRY, CDR2 SYGVKD.

The J gene is TRBJ1-6, the V gene TRBV13; the D is unclear. The V gene lost 0 bases and the J gene lost 8 bases, with 8 bases spanning the gap. Germline CDR1 reads PRHDT; CDR2 reads FYEKMQ (reference sequence). This CDR3 contains 14 residues. CDR3 bases: TGTGCCAGCAGCTTAGGCCTTAGAGATTCACCCCTCCACTTT. Protein sequence: CASSLGLRDSPLHF.

This chain links TRBV27 with TRBJ2-7; maybe TRBD1 (7 bases). V gave up 3 bases and J gave up 5 bases, with 29 bases separating them. CDR3 length: 19 amino acids. Germline V gives CDR1 MNHEY, CDR2 SMNVEV (reference sequence). The CDR3 nucleotides read TGTGCCAGCAGTTTCCACCCGGACAGGAGGGGGACGAGAGACGACGAGCAGTACTTC. Translating gives CASSFHPDRRGTRDDEQYF.

The V call is TRBV7-8, the J call TRBJ2-1; D is possibly TRBD1 (7 bases). V was clipped by 1 base and J by 8 bases, with 24 bases between them. CDR1 is SGHVS, CDR2 FQNEAQ, per germline. The CDR3 sequence is 18 residues long. The CDR3 protein is CASSLVARDRPRQHEQFF. The DNA of the CDR3 is TGTGCCAGCAGCTTAGTGGCGCGGGACAGACCTAGACAGCATGAGCAGTTCTTC. The whole variable domain, filled in from reference TRBV7-8 and TRBJ2-1, reads GAGVSQSPRYKVAKRGQDVALRCDPISGHVSLFWYQQALGQGPEFLTYFQNEAQLDKSGLPSDRFFAERPEGSVSTLKIQRTQQEDSAVYLCASSLVARDRPRQHEQFFGPGTRLTVL.

V usage is TRBV5-4 and J usage is TRBJ2-2; D is perhaps TRBD2 (5 bases). Germline V CDR1 and CDR2: SGHNT, YYREEE (reference sequence). The CDR3 sequence is 13 residues long. Trimming took off 4 bases at V and 8 bases at J, with 12 bases between the two ends. The CDR3, as DNA: TGTGCCAGCAGCCCCCTAAGGAGGGGGGAGCTGTTTTTT. It yields the protein CASSPLRRGELFF.

The V call is TRBV5-1, the J call TRBJ2-1, with TRBD1 identical over 9 bases. This CDR3 contains 14 residues. Per the germline V gene, CDR1 is SGHRS and CDR2 is YFSETQ. The junction had 2 bases not matched to a gene; V was cut back by 2 bases and J by 5 bases. The CDR3 DNA sequence: TGCGCCAGCAGCTTTTGGACAGGGGACAATGAGCAGTTCTTC. Translating gives CASSFWTGDNEQFF.

Here the CDR3 DNA reads TGTGCCAGCAGTAGGGGGCAGAACACTGAAGCTTTCTTT. Amino acids: CASSRGQNTEAFF. The chain has TRBV6-4 and TRBJ1-1; 7 nucleotides agree with TRBD1. The V and J ends lost 5 bases and 1 base, in that order; junction bases with no gene match: 1. The germline gives CDR1 MRHNA, CDR2 SNTAGT. This CDR3 is 13 amino acids long.